What follows are 5 T cell receptor beta chains derived from one specimen sequenced in a study of blood T cells in healthy people across ages. The second PCR ran roughly 7 to 12 cycles with a sample-barcoded 5' primer and J-beta primers. TCRdb used MiXCR to reprocess the 5' RACE reads, holding one entry per CDR3 protein. Of about 760,000 distinct CDR3 sequences in the sample, 25% were seen once. Separately, the same data were catalogued under a study of T cells of mothers and their children.

The sequenced sample was blood. Receptor source: a boy younger than 18 in good health.

This clonotype was observed a handful of times. This sequence joins TRBV2 and TRBJ2-5; 10 nucleotides agree with TRBD2. This CDR3 region has 14 residues. CDR1 and CDR2 from the germline V gene are SNHLY and FYNNEI. V lost 7 bases and J lost 6; bases outside the gene matches: 8. CDR3 sequence (DNA): TGTGCCAGCAAGACTAGCGGGCAGGGGAAGACCCAGTACTTC. Its translation is CASKTSGQGKTQYF.

The sample holds a few counts of this clonotype. This sequence joins TRBV4-1 and TRBJ2-4, with D uncertain. This CDR3 spans 17 amino acids. V gave up 0 bases and J gave up 0 bases, with 12 bases separating them. Germline assignment: CDR1 MGHRA and CDR2 YSYEKL. The CDR3: CASSQESSVIAKNIQYF. The CDR3 DNA reads TGCGCCAGCAGCCAAGAGTCGAGCGTGATAGCCAAAAACATTCAGTACTTC.

There are a few counts of this clonotype. This chain joins TRBV2 and TRBJ2-4, with TRBD1 identical over 10 bases. The CDR3 covers 14 residues. The germline V gene has CDR1 SNHLY and CDR2 FYNNEI. J gave up 8 bases and V 5 bases, and 6 bases lay outside the gene matches. CDR3 nucleotide sequence: TGTGCCAGCAGTCCCCGGGACAGGGGAGACATTCAGTACTTC. Its protein is CASSPRDRGDIQYF.

The gene calls are TRBV29-1 and TRBJ2-5, with a weak D call TRBD2 (6 bases). Germline V gene data show CDR1 as SQVTM and CDR2 as ANQGSEA. The V and J ends lost 7 bases and 11 bases respectively, with 29 bases between them. The CDR3 spans 15 residues. The CDR3 nucleotides read TGCAGCGCTAGTGGCAAATTGGGGACTGGATACGGGCAGTACTTC. It is translated as CSASGKLGTGYGQYF.

CDR3 sequence (DNA): TGCAGCGTTGTCCCTAGCGGGACCGAGCAGTACTTC. It translates to CSVVPSGTEQYF. The chain couples TRBV29-1 to TRBJ2-7, with TRBD2 identical over 9 bases. J was trimmed by 6 bases and V by 4 bases; bases with no gene match: 4. The CDR3 covers 12 residues. The germline gives CDR1 SQVTM, CDR2 ANQGSEA.